The clone carrying this T cell receptor (beta chain) was picked up a small number of times. What it binds is not known. CDR3 length: 15 amino acids. With V trimmed by 7 bases and J by 0 bases, 5 bases remained unmatched. This record comes from a study of T cell repertoires in cytomegalovirus infection. Study at large: Public TCR beta signature analysis indicated the presence of both CMV infection and matching HLA type.

Study-wide results and limits: Dominating the ex vivo response were TCR beta clonotypes that were CMV-specific and HLA-C-restricted. There were carriers of CMV plus the relevant HLA, and cumulative public TCR beta family frequency identified them.

TCRdb re-called the reads with MiXCR, one entry per CDR3 protein. The data contain around 240,000 distinct CDR3 sequences, 22% of them seen just once; the ten biggest clones take up over 15%. The clonotype was recovered from a human donor in good health (CMV status not recorded). Some clones in this sample may be carry-over from other donors' samples. The chain combines TRBV12-3 or TRBV12-4 with TRBJ2-1, with TRBD2 matching 8 bases. The sequenced sample was CD8+ T cells from PBMCs. This chain's CDR3 is CASTLLAVSYNEQFF. For the CDR3, the DNA is TGTGCCAGCACTCTACTAGCGGTCTCCTACAATGAGCAGTTCTTC.